These T cell receptor beta chains were read from a single sample in a study of T cells after yellow fever vaccination. TCRdb called the 5' RACE reads again in MiXCR, with one record for every CDR3 protein. The sample carries about 430,000 distinct CDR3 sequences, 18% recorded once. This material consisted of PBMCs, taken before the yellow fever booster vaccination. These receptor sequences come from a young man who received the YFV17D yellow fever vaccine. Each CDR3 is given with its conserved first and last residue. D genes are given only for firm matches. Clone size is stated in some rows and not others, as once, few, many or a class when expanded.

d_gene	j_gene	abundance	v_gene	CDR3nt	CDR3aa
TRBD1	TRBJ2-5	few	TRBV20-1	TGCAGTGCTAGAGACCCCACAGGGGGAGAGACCCAGTACTTC	CSARDPTGGETQYF
-	TRBJ1-1	few	TRBV7-9	TGTGCCAGCCTGGGAGGGAACACTGAAGCTTTCTTT	CASLGGNTEAFF
-	TRBJ2-1	-	TRBV29-1	TGCAGCGTTACGGGGTCTGGGCAGACTAAAGGGGGGTCCTACAATGAGCAGTTCTTC	CSVTGSGQTKGGSYNEQFF
-	TRBJ1-6	-	TRBV12-3/TRBV12-4	TGTGCCAGCAGTTTAGCGCAAGATGGGGTTTCGCCCCTCCACTTT	CASSLAQDGVSPLHF
-	TRBJ2-3	few	TRBV29-1	TGCAGCGCGGCAGAGATAGTTGCAGATACGCAGTATTTT	CSAAEIVADTQYF
-	TRBJ2-2	few	TRBV6-2/TRBV6-3	TGTGCCAGCAGTTACTCGATCGAGAAGGCGAACACCGGGGAGCTGTTTTTT	CASSYSIEKANTGELFF
TRBD2	TRBJ2-5	once	TRBV13	TGTGCCAGCAGCCCCGGGACTAGCTGGGAGACCCAGTACTTC	CASSPGTSWETQYF
-	TRBJ1-6	many	TRBV6-5	TGTGCTACCACCACAGACTATAATTCACCCCTCCACTTT	CATTTDYNSPLHF
TRBD2	TRBJ2-5	few	TRBV5-1	TGCGCCAGCGGATTTAGCGGGGGGGCCGCGGAGACCCAGTACTTC	CASGFSGGAAETQYF
TRBD2	TRBJ2-1	few	TRBV6-2/TRBV6-3	TGTGCCAGCAGTCCTCTAGCGGGGGCCGGAAATGAGCAGTTCTTC	CASSPLAGAGNEQFF
TRBD1	TRBJ1-1	-	TRBV4-1	TGCGCCAGCAGCCGAGAGGGGGCCATGAACACTGAAGCTTTCTTT	CASSREGAMNTEAFF
-	TRBJ1-1	-	TRBV7-2	TGTGCCAGCCGGCAGGGTATGGCTGAAGCTTTCTTT	CASRQGMAEAFF
TRBD2	TRBJ2-5	few	TRBV29-1	TGCAGCGTTGGCGGAGCGGGGGGCCGCCGAGAGACCCAGTACTTC	CSVGGAGGRRETQYF